The clone carrying this TCR beta chain came up a few times. This entry comes from a study of Graves' ophthalmopathy and Graves' hyperthyroidism. Study background: No progression to ophthalmopathy over 18 months defined stable hyperthyroidism.

RNA transcripts provided the template for amplifying TCR beta CDR3 regions. First-round RT-PCR employed HTBI primers, with a second-round multiplex PCR after it. Using its own MiXCR run on the multiplex PCR reads, TCRdb lists one record per CDR3 protein. Here the sample spans roughly 600,000 distinct CDR3 sequences, less than 40% being singletons. Participants with hyperthyroidism, aged 18 to 65, were newly diagnosed with under 2 months' duration. V gave up 1 base and J gave up 5 bases, with 9 bases separating them. The CDR3 has 13 amino acids. Germline V gene lookup returns CDR1 DFQATT and CDR2 SNEGSKA (reference sequence).

This receptor was identified in an adult man with Graves' hyperthyroidism. The sequencing input was peripheral blood or thyroid tissue (not recorded which). V gene TRBV20-1 combines with J gene TRBJ1-5; D possibly corresponds to TRBD1 (6 bases). This chain's CDR3 is CSARANRDQPQHF. The CDR3 region has the DNA TGCAGTGCTAGAGCCAACAGGGATCAGCCCCAGCATTTT.